What follows are 12 T cell receptor beta chains derived from one specimen sequenced in a study of T cell clonality in common variable immunodeficiency. Study-wide results and limits: Fewer deletions and N-nucleotide insertions were reportedly seen in common variable immunodeficiency TCR beta sequences.

The table came from immunoSEQ multiplex PCR; TCRdb's copy has only in-frame clones and leaves some out. Altogether 9,500 to 15,000 clones were found in the sample, and no singletons occur. No antigen has been assigned to these receptors. Material: peripheral blood mononuclear cells. The receptors originated from a human donor with common variable immunodeficiency.

Regarding this clone: The read is 3 residues too short to cover the CDR3 end, so that end is filled in from the germline J gene. This rearrangement joins TRBV19 to TRBJ2-3; 11 nucleotides agree with TRBD1. The V segment lost 4 bases and the J segment 3 bases; nucleotides outside the gene matches: 6. CDR3 length: 16 residues. Germline V gives CDR1 LNHDA, CDR2 SQIVND (reference sequence). The CDR3 sequence is CASSRFGTGGTDTQYF. Incomplete CDR3 DNA: TGTGCCAGTAGTAGGTTTGGGACAGGGGGTACAGATACG.

This clone appeared a few times. The read halts 3 residues ahead of the CDR3 end, with the missing end drawn from the germline J gene. The rearrangement links TRBV13 to TRBJ2-7, with 7 bases identical to TRBD2. CDR1 is PRHDT, CDR2 FYEKMQ, per germline (reference sequence). The CDR3 totals 15 residues. Germline trimming cut 1 base from V and 2 bases from J; bases unmatched to any gene: 5. The DNA read from the CDR3 is TGTGCCAGCAGCTTAGACGAGGGACTAACCTACGAG. Translating it yields CASSLDEGLTYE. The full CDR3 protein reads CASSLDEGLTYEQYF.

As for this clone: The CDR3 end lies 3 residues beyond the end of the read and is filled in from the germline J gene. This chain joins TRBV7-2 and TRBJ1-5, with 7 bases matching TRBD1. Germline V gene sequence: CDR1 SGHTA, CDR2 FQGNSA. J was trimmed by 2 bases and V by 5 bases; bases with no gene match: 6. The CDR3 is 15 amino acids. The CDR3 bases that were read are TGTGCCAGCAGCAATGTCCAGGGGGGCAATCAGCCC. Translation: CASSNVQGGNQP. In full, the CDR3 is CASSNVQGGNQPQHF. The full variable domain, rest sourced from reference TRBV7-2 and TRBJ1-5, is GAGVSQSPSNKVTEKGKDVELRCDPISGHTALYWYRQSLGQGLEFLIYFQGNSAPDKSGLPSDRFSAERTGGSVSTLTIQRTQQEDSAVYLCASSNVQGGNQPQHFGDGTRLSIL.

To note about this clone: The DNA ends 3 residues before the CDR3 does, and the rest of the CDR3 is filled in from the germline J gene. This sequence joins TRBV2 and TRBJ2-7; no clear D. The V gene's germline CDR1 is SNHLY and CDR2 FYNNEI. The CDR3 covers 14 residues. Trimming pared 1 base from V and 5 bases from J, leaving 12 bases between. The CDR3 sequence is CASSEEPAWNEQYF. Partial CDR3 DNA: TGTGCCAGCAGTGAAGAGCCAGCGTGGAACGAG.

This clone was detected only a few times. The DNA ends 3 residues before the CDR3 does, and the rest of the CDR3 is filled in from the germline J gene. The chain combines TRBV2 with TRBJ2-7, with D tentatively TRBD1 (6 bases). The CDR3 runs 13 residues. The V end was cut by 5 bases, the J end by 3 bases, with 11 bases between. Germline V gene data show CDR1 as SNHLY and CDR2 as FYNNEI. CDR3 region: CASSFPDSYEQYF. Incomplete CDR3 DNA: TGTGCCAGCAGTTTCCCGGACAGCTACGAG.

The chain's CDR3 is CASRAGTGGVLTF. The CDR3 DNA, read in part, is TGTGCCAGCAGGGCCGGGACAGGTGGTGTC. V gene TRBV6-2 or TRBV6-3 combines with J gene TRBJ2-6, with TRBD1 matching 8 bases. The sequence runs out 3 residues before the end of the CDR3; the remainder is reconstructed from the germline J gene. The CDR3 length is 13 residues. Germline CDR1 is MNHEY and CDR2 is SVGEGT.

As for this clone: The read falls 3 residues short of the CDR3 end, and the missing part is taken from the germline J gene. The V call is TRBV18, the J call TRBJ1-2; the match to TRBD1 covers 9 bases. With 6 bases clipped from V and 4 bases from J, the junction kept 6 bases outside the gene matches. From germline, CDR1 is KGHSH and CDR2 LQKENI. The CDR3 loop spans 14 amino acids. The CDR3 is CASSLQGAGYGYTF. CDR3 bases read: TGTGCCAGCTCGCTACAGGGGGCCGGCTATGGC.

This clone was picked up a small number of times. The CDR3 protein is CASSSRDTNTGELFF. The part of the CDR3 DNA that was read is TGTGCCAGCAGCTCCCGGGACACAAACACCGGGGAG. The chain links TRBV7-9 to TRBJ2-2; a possible D gene is TRBD1 (6 bases). The sequence runs out 3 residues before the end of the CDR3; the remainder is reconstructed from the germline J gene. The CDR3 spans 15 residues. Germline V gives CDR1 SEHNR, CDR2 FQNEAQ (reference sequence). V lost 4 bases to trimming and J lost 2 bases, with 11 bases between them.

In the case of this clone: The read ends 3 residues shy of where the CDR3 ends; the end is completed using the germline J gene. The gene calls are TRBV18 and TRBJ1-4; 7 bases match TRBD1. With V trimmed by 6 bases and J by 6 bases, 7 bases remained unmatched. The germline V gene has CDR1 KGHSH and CDR2 LQKENI. The CDR3 contains 14 residues. This chain's CDR3 is CASSSGQSDEKLFF. CDR3 bases read: TGTGCCAGCTCTTCGGGACAGTCGGATGAAAAA.

Incomplete CDR3 DNA: TGTGCCAGTAGTCCCGGGCGGGGTACTTACGGC. It yields the protein CASSPGRGTYG. The full CDR3 protein reads CASSPGRGTYGYTF. This rearrangement joins TRBV19 to TRBJ1-2; D is uncertain. Read coverage stops 3 residues before the CDR3 terminus; the germline J gene supplies the remainder. CDR3 length equals 14 residues. Germline V CDR1 and CDR2: LNHDA, SQIVND (reference sequence). The full variable domain, in which reference TRBV19 and TRBJ1-2 provide the parts outside the CDR3, is DGGITQSPKYLFRKEGQNVTLSCEQNLNHDAMYWYRQDPGQGLRLIYYSQIVNDFQKGDIAEGYSVSREKKESFPLTVTSAQKNPTAFYLCASSPGRGTYGYTFGSGTRLTVV.

Comment on this clone: The CDR3 end lies 3 residues beyond the end of the read and is filled in from the germline J gene. The chain is built from TRBV30 and TRBJ1-2, with D possibly TRBD1 on 5 matching bases. The CDR3 extends over 15 amino acids. Germline lookup yields CDR1 GTSNPN and CDR2 SVGIG (reference sequence). The CDR3 spells CAWSVLSGSSSPYTF. The part of the CDR3 DNA that was read is TGTGCCTGGAGTGTACTCTCAGGGTCATCATCTCCC.

As regards this clone: The read stops 3 residues short of the end of the CDR3; the missing end is completed from the germline J gene. The gene calls are TRBV6-1 and TRBJ2-7; 8 bases fit TRBD1. Germline assignment: CDR1 MNHNS and CDR2 SASEGT. The V gene end was trimmed by 5 bases and the J gene end by 4 bases; junction bases not matched to a gene: 4. The CDR3 runs 13 residues. The CDR3 DNA, read in part, is TGTGCCAGCAGTCAAGACAGGGGTTACGAG. It specifies CASSQDRGYE. The entire CDR3 sequence reads CASSQDRGYEQYF.